Listed below are T cell receptor beta chains from one sample, sequenced in a study of early T cells in non-severe SARS-CoV-2 infection. In TCRdb, the 5' RACE reads were re-called with MiXCR into one record per CDR3 protein. This sample has about 84,000 distinct CDR3 sequences, with 9.5% to 13% found just once. The sequenced sample consisted of whole blood. The receptors were sampled from an adult who was a healthcare worker with PCR-confirmed SARS-CoV-2 infection or an uninfected control (not recorded which). The CDR3 runs from the conserved cysteine through the conserved F or W. The order of the fields is V gene, D gene, J gene, clone size, CDR3 protein, CDR3 DNA. D genes are given only for firm matches. Clone size is given for some rows only: seen once, a few or many times, or a class if the clone is expanded.

v_gene: TRBV29-1
d_gene: TRBD1
j_gene: TRBJ2-2
abundance: .
CDR3aa: CSVGQGAQGAGELFF
CDR3nt: TGCAGCGTTGGACAGGGGGCCCAGGGTGCCGGGGAGCTGTTTTTT

v_gene: TRBV3-1
d_gene: TRBD1
j_gene: TRBJ1-1
abundance: few
CDR3aa: CASSQGTGGFAEAFF
CDR3nt: TGTGCCAGCAGCCAAGGGACAGGGGGGTTCGCTGAAGCTTTCTTT

v_gene: TRBV4-2
d_gene: TRBD2
j_gene: TRBJ2-3
abundance: few
CDR3aa: CASSQLTSGGTDTQYF
CDR3nt: TGTGCCAGCAGCCAGCTGACTAGCGGGGGCACAGATACGCAGTATTTT

v_gene: TRBV20-1
d_gene: TRBD2
j_gene: TRBJ2-7
abundance: many
CDR3aa: CSAHGLGGSTYEQYF
CDR3nt: TGCAGTGCGCACGGACTAGGCGGGAGCACCTACGAGCAGTACTTC

v_gene: TRBV12-3/TRBV12-4
d_gene: .
j_gene: TRBJ1-1
abundance: .
CDR3aa: CASSFSPNTEAFF
CDR3nt: TGTGCCAGCAGTTTTTCGCCGAACACTGAAGCTTTCTTT

v_gene: TRBV7-8
d_gene: TRBD1
j_gene: TRBJ1-1
abundance: few
CDR3aa: CASSPTGGWTEAFF
CDR3nt: TGTGCCAGCAGCCCGACAGGGGGGTGGACTGAAGCTTTCTTT

v_gene: TRBV29-1
d_gene: .
j_gene: TRBJ2-7
abundance: few
CDR3aa: CSVEKGVGSYEQYF
CDR3nt: TGCAGCGTTGAAAAGGGGGTCGGCTCCTACGAGCAGTACTTC

v_gene: TRBV4-2
d_gene: TRBD2
j_gene: TRBJ2-7
abundance: many
CDR3aa: CASSPLREAEYEQYF
CDR3nt: TGTGCCAGCAGCCCACTGCGGGAGGCGGAGTACGAGCAGTACTTC

v_gene: TRBV6-5
d_gene: .
j_gene: TRBJ2-1
abundance: .
CDR3aa: CASRLDSYNEQFF
CDR3nt: TGTGCCAGCCGTCTTGACTCCTACAATGAGCAGTTCTTC

v_gene: TRBV29-1
d_gene: .
j_gene: TRBJ2-5
abundance: few
CDR3aa: CSVVVAPQETQYF
CDR3nt: TGCAGCGTTGTGGTAGCGCCACAAGAGACCCAGTACTTC

v_gene: TRBV7-3
d_gene: TRBD2
j_gene: TRBJ2-3
abundance: few
CDR3aa: CASSPTSGRRTDTQYF
CDR3nt: TGTGCCAGCAGCCCGACTAGCGGGAGAAGAACAGATACGCAGTATTTT

v_gene: TRBV6-5
d_gene: TRBD2
j_gene: TRBJ2-3
abundance: few
CDR3aa: CASSPTGGVGTDTQYF
CDR3nt: TGTGCCAGCAGTCCCACGGGGGGGGTCGGCACAGATACGCAGTATTTT

v_gene: TRBV19
d_gene: TRBD2
j_gene: TRBJ2-7
abundance: many
CDR3aa: CASSIGLAGGHEQYF
CDR3nt: TGTGCCAGTAGTATAGGGCTAGCGGGAGGTCACGAGCAGTACTTC

v_gene: TRBV5-4
d_gene: .
j_gene: TRBJ2-3
abundance: many
CDR3aa: CASSPAGTDTQYF
CDR3nt: TGTGCCAGCAGCCCCGCTGGCACAGATACGCAGTATTTT

v_gene: TRBV6-2/TRBV6-3
d_gene: .
j_gene: TRBJ2-7
abundance: .
CDR3aa: CAASPGMSISEQYF
CDR3nt: TGTGCCGCCAGCCCGGGGATGAGCATCTCCGAGCAGTACTTC

v_gene: TRBV20-1
d_gene: .
j_gene: TRBJ2-5
abundance: few
CDR3aa: CSARDLQWSGQGGFGETQYF
CDR3nt: TGCAGTGCTAGAGATCTCCAATGGTCGGGGCAGGGCGGGTTCGGAGAGACCCAGTACTTC

v_gene: TRBV12-3/TRBV12-4
d_gene: .
j_gene: TRBJ1-1
abundance: once
CDR3aa: CASSSGSNTEAFF
CDR3nt: TGTGCCAGCAGTTCAGGGTCTAACACTGAAGCTTTCTTT

v_gene: TRBV7-6
d_gene: .
j_gene: TRBJ1-4
abundance: few
CDR3aa: CASSLAGSANEKLFF
CDR3nt: TGTGCCAGCAGCTTAGCGGGTTCAGCTAATGAAAAACTGTTTTTT

v_gene: TRBV29-1
d_gene: .
j_gene: TRBJ1-1
abundance: many
CDR3aa: CSVEPSERTFF
CDR3nt: TGCAGCGTTGAACCGAGCGAACGGACTTTCTTT

v_gene: TRBV6-2/TRBV6-3
d_gene: TRBD2
j_gene: TRBJ2-5
abundance: many
CDR3aa: CASSHPLAVQETQYF
CDR3nt: TGTGCCAGCAGCCACCCGCTAGCGGTCCAAGAGACCCAGTACTTC

v_gene: TRBV6-5
d_gene: .
j_gene: TRBJ1-5
abundance: many
CDR3aa: CASRAGGNQPQHF
CDR3nt: TGTGCCAGCAGGGCTGGGGGCAATCAGCCCCAGCATTTT

v_gene: TRBV9
d_gene: .
j_gene: TRBJ2-7
abundance: .
CDR3aa: CASSVEGTPIYEQYF
CDR3nt: TGTGCCAGCAGCGTAGAAGGGACACCTATCTACGAGCAGTACTTC

v_gene: TRBV2
d_gene: TRBD2
j_gene: TRBJ2-2
abundance: few
CDR3aa: CASRTSGSNTGELFF
CDR3nt: TGTGCCAGCAGGACTAGCGGATCGAACACCGGGGAGCTGTTTTTT

v_gene: TRBV3-1
d_gene: TRBD2
j_gene: TRBJ2-1
abundance: many
CDR3aa: CASSQGGRYEQFF
CDR3nt: TGTGCCAGCAGCCAAGGCGGGAGATATGAGCAGTTCTTC

v_gene: TRBV10-2
d_gene: .
j_gene: TRBJ1-5
abundance: .
CDR3aa: CASSDLERPQHF
CDR3nt: TGCGCCAGCAGTGATCTAGAGAGGCCCCAGCATTTT

v_gene: TRBV6-6
d_gene: .
j_gene: TRBJ1-1
abundance: .
CDR3aa: CASSYPGAHTEAFF
CDR3nt: TGTGCCAGCTCCTATCCGGGGGCTCACACTGAAGCTTTCTTT

v_gene: TRBV30
d_gene: .
j_gene: TRBJ1-2
abundance: many
CDR3aa: CAWSGWAAESSNYGYTF
CDR3nt: TGTGCCTGGAGTGGTTGGGCCGCCGAGTCCTCCAACTATGGCTACACCTTC